This TCR beta chain was sequenced for a study of T-cell reconstitution after alpha-beta-depleted transplantation in children. Findings and limits, study-wide: There were reportedly several hundred expanded graft clones from which alpha-beta T cells came about two months after transplant.

Trimming took off 5 bases at V and 1 base at J, with 14 bases between the two ends. CDR1 and CDR2 from the germline V gene are DFQATT and SNEGSKA (reference sequence). This CDR3 spans 14 amino acids. For this clonotype: The antigen remains undetermined.

As it was prepared, the TCRbeta library received unique molecular identifiers. TCRdb re-analysed the PCR reads in MiXCR, keeping a single row per CDR3 protein. Here the sample spans around 78,000 distinct CDR3 sequences, roughly 13% being singletons. The chain is built from TRBV20-1 and TRBJ2-5; D is possibly TRBD1 (6 bases). The sequence was obtained from a male patient between 2 and 10 years old who had a stem cell transplant for acute lymphoblastic leukemia, so the T cells may come from the graft donor. The specimen comprised PBMCs, mostly from graft donor cells, sampled 180 days after TCRalphabeta/CD19-depleted stem cell transplant. CDR3 bases: TGCAGTGCTCTGACAGGCCGCCTCCAAGAGACCCAGTACTTC. This sequence encodes CSALTGRLQETQYF.